The clone carrying this T cell receptor (beta chain) appeared a single time. Its matching antigen is unknown. This record belongs to a study of cytomegalovirus exposure and HLA in healthy donors. TCRdb keeps only in-frame clones here, not all; method: immunoSEQ multiplex PCR. The repertoire has about 150,000 clones, about 82% of them found once; the top ten carry about 2.2%. Study-level results: Among TCR beta chains, those listed as cytomegalovirus-associated numbered around 160.

Material: PBMCs. The TCR sequence derives from a human donor in good health.

The CDR3, as DNA: TGTGCCAGCGGGGACAGTGGGACGGGGGAGACCCAGTACTTC. This encodes CASGDSGTGETQYF. This chain connects TRBV27 to TRBJ2-5, with 7 positions matching TRBD1. J lost 5 bases, V lost 8 bases, and 11 bases had no gene match. CDR3 length equals 14 residues. CDR1 is MNHEY and CDR2 is SMNVEV in the germline V gene (reference sequence).